These 15 T cell receptor beta chains came from one sample sequenced in a study of T cell responses to AZD1222 COVID-19 vaccine. Profiled with immunoSEQ multiplex PCR; TCRdb holds only in-frame clones, not every one. This table has about 56,000 clones, approximately 88% appearing once. This specimen consisted of peripheral blood, obtained on day 0 of AZD1222 vaccination. These receptors all come from an adult in good health.

This clone was counted once. The chain combines TRBV6-2 or TRBV6-3 with TRBJ2-2, with D perhaps matching TRBD2 (6 bases). The CDR3 sequence is 16 residues long. V lost 0 bases to trimming and J lost 2 bases, with 10 bases between them. CDR1 is MNHEY, CDR2 SVGEGT, per germline. This chain's CDR3 is CASSYSSGANTGELFF. The CDR3 DNA reads as TGTGCCAGCAGTTACTCTAGCGGTGCCAACACCGGGGAGCTGTTTTTT.

The chain combines TRBV19 with TRBJ1-4; D possibly corresponds to TRBD1 (5 bases). The germline V and J ends were trimmed by 7 bases and 5 bases, with 20 bases remaining between them. The CDR3 length is 16 residues. Germline V gene lookup returns CDR1 LNHDA and CDR2 SQIVND (reference sequence). Here the CDR3 DNA reads TGTGCCAGTACTCGCGTGGGGGAATTACCCAATGAAAAACTGTTTTTT. It encodes CASTRVGELPNEKLFF.

V is TRBV30 and J is TRBJ1-2; 8 bases line up with TRBD1. This CDR3 is 13 amino acids long. Germline values: CDR1 GTSNPN, CDR2 SVGIG (reference sequence). After removal of 1 base from V and 8 bases from J, the junction contained 6 bases not matched to a gene. CDR3 loop: CAWSGTGNGGYTF. The CDR3 region has the DNA TGTGCCTGGAGTGGGACAGGGAACGGCGGCTACACCTTC.

The chain employs TRBV2 and TRBJ1-6; 8 bases are a match to TRBD1. Germline V gene data show CDR1 as SNHLY and CDR2 as FYNNEI. The CDR3 spans 15 residues. V dropped 2 bases and J dropped 9; count of bases not matched to a gene: 6. CDR3 in amino acids: CASSEQQGARSPLHF. The CDR3 DNA follows: TGTGCCAGCAGTGAACAGCAGGGGGCGCGTTCACCCCTCCACTTT.

The chain links TRBV7-9 to TRBJ1-4; the D is unclear. V dropped 2 bases and J dropped 0 bases, with 10 bases sitting between them. The CDR3 consists of 16 residues. Germline values: CDR1 SEHNR, CDR2 FQNEAQ (reference sequence). CDR3 nucleotide sequence: TGTGCCAGCAGCTTAAGTAGTACTGCAACTAATGAAAAACTGTTTTTT. The encoded protein is CASSLSSTATNEKLFF.

This chain joins TRBV25-1 and TRBJ1-4; D call uncertain. CDR3 size: 15 residues. V was cut by 1 base and J by 3 bases, with 9 bases left in between. Germline V gives CDR1 MGHDK, CDR2 SYGVNS. This CDR3 reads CASSELGSPNEKLFF. The CDR3 DNA reads TGTGCCAGCAGTGAATTGGGCAGCCCTAATGAAAAACTGTTTTTT.

This sequence joins TRBV7-8 and TRBJ1-2; no definite D call. Trimming cost V 1 base and J 4 bases, with 16 bases left between them. The germline gives CDR1 SGHVS, CDR2 FQNEAQ. The CDR3 is 16 residues long. The CDR3 DNA sequence: TGTGCCAGCAGCTTAGGGGTCGGAAACTCCTTCTATGGCTACACCTTC. Encoded protein: CASSLGVGNSFYGYTF.

This clone was found once. The chain links TRBV7-2 to TRBJ1-2; maybe TRBD1 (6 bases). Germline values: CDR1 SGHTA, CDR2 FQGNSA. V dropped 4 bases and J dropped 7 bases, with 16 bases sitting between them. The CDR3 covers 14 residues. The CDR3 coding sequence is TGTGCCAGCAGCTCACCGACAGGTTACGGTGGCTACACCTTC. It yields the protein CASSSPTGYGGYTF.

The chain uses TRBV5-1 and TRBJ1-1; the D is unclear. The CDR3 is 14 residues long. Looked up from germline, CDR1 is SGHRS and CDR2 is YFSETQ. Between the trimmed V and J ends, which lost 1 base and 0 bases, there was a span of 7 bases. Written as DNA, the CDR3 is TGCGCCAGCAGCTTGAGGGATGTGAACACTGAAGCTTTCTTT. Protein product: CASSLRDVNTEAFF.

Of note for this clone: At one of its ends the junction is not consistent with the germline gene, which may arise from a read error. The rearrangement joins TRBV7-7 to TRBJ1-5; D is uncertain. The CDR3 has 13 amino acids. CDR1 SSHAT and CDR2 FNYEAQ come from the germline V gene (reference sequence). CDR3 region: CASSLAFNQPQHF. CDR3 in DNA: TGTGCTAGCAGCTTAGCGTTCAATCAGCCCCAGCATTTT.

This clone was seen more than once but under ten times. The chain employs TRBV6-6 and TRBJ2-1; 8 bases agree with TRBD2. V gave up 7 bases and J gave up 4 bases; unmatched junction bases: 6. The CDR3 has 14 residues. The germline CDR1 and CDR2 sequences are MNHNY and SVGAGI (reference sequence). The CDR3 DNA sequence: TGTGCCAGCACAACTAGCGGAGCATACAATGAGCAGTTCTTC. Translating gives CASTTSGAYNEQFF.

This sequence joins TRBV19 and TRBJ1-1; D not certain. The CDR3 spans 14 residues. V dropped 3 bases and J dropped 1 base, with 9 bases sitting between them. The germline CDR1 and CDR2 sequences are LNHDA and SQIVND (reference sequence). This CDR3 reads CASSIGQANTEAFF. The CDR3 coding sequence is TGTGCCAGTAGTATCGGGCAGGCGAACACTGAAGCTTTCTTT.

For the CDR3, the DNA is TGTGCCAGCAGCCTTAGCGGGAGGATCTACAATGAGCAGTTCTTC. This codes for CASSLSGRIYNEQFF. The gene calls are TRBV11-3 and TRBJ2-1; 10 bases are shared with TRBD2. Per germline, CDR1 SGHNT and CDR2 YENEEA. This CDR3 has 15 amino acids. After removal of 5 bases from V and 3 bases from J, the junction contained 4 bases not matched to a gene.

The chain combines TRBV5-4 with TRBJ1-1; D is undetermined. This CDR3 has 13 residues. V lost 4 bases, J lost 4 bases, and 11 bases lay in between. From germline, CDR1 is SGHNT and CDR2 YYREEE (reference sequence). In DNA, the CDR3 is TGTGCCAGCAGCGGTAACCGGGCCACTGAAGCTTTCTTT. As protein: CASSGNRATEAFF. Looking up the rest from reference TRBV5-4 and TRBJ1-1 gives the full variable domain: ETGVTQSPTHLIKTRGQQVTLRCSSQSGHNTVSWYQQALGQGPQFIFQYYREEENGRGNFPPRFSGLQFPNYSSELNVNALELDDSALYLCASSGNRATEAFFGQGTRLTVV.

The V call is TRBV3-1 (or the pseudogene TRBV3-2), the J call TRBJ2-2; TRBD1 aligns across 9 bases. The CDR3 extends over 16 amino acids. The germline gives CDR1 LGHDT, CDR2 YNNKEL (reference sequence). J was trimmed by 5 bases and V by 2 bases; bases with no gene match: 6. In nucleotides, the CDR3 is TGTGCCAGCAGCCAACCGGGACAGGGAAGGACCGGGGAGCTGTTTTTT. This sequence encodes CASSQPGQGRTGELFF.